This T cell receptor (beta chain) appears in the sequencing data of a study of post-analysis software for immune sequencing data. The wider study: As for disease course, relapsing-remitting, secondary progressive and progressive-relapsing multiple sclerosis were all included. Study-level findings and limits: Multiple sclerosis patients had significantly lower normalized Chao1 diversity than controls. Strong co-clustering by F measure was evident for samples that had been prepared in the same batch. A handful of TRBV segments were more frequent in patients than controls; TRBV5-6, TRBV5-1 and TRBV20-1 belonged to this group.

Each TCR beta cDNA library carried unique molecular identifiers. The yield from around 1 to 10 million T cells was roughly 500,000 cDNA molecules in total. TCRdb re-called the PCR reads through MiXCR, storing one row per CDR3 protein. The sample yields over 700,000 distinct CDR3 sequences, roughly 27% seen once. V shed 4 bases and J 4 bases; nucleotides not matched to a gene: 7. Germline CDR1 and CDR2: KGHSH and LQKENI. The CDR3 length is 16 residues. Concerning this clonotype itself: Its target is unknown.

Sequenced input: blood. The sequence derives from a girl aged 5-17 years with multiple sclerosis. This chain uses TRBV18 with TRBJ1-1; TRBD1 agrees at 12 bases. In DNA form, the CDR3 reads TGTGCCAGCTCACGGGACAGGGGGCGAGTTATCACTGAAGCTTTCTTT. It is translated as CASSRDRGRVITEAFF. Supplemented by reference TRBV18 and TRBJ1-1, the full variable domain reads NAGVMQNPRHLVRRRGQEARLRCSPMKGHSHVYWYRQLPEEGLKFMVYLQKENIIDESGMPKERFSAEFPKEGPSILRIQQVVRGDSAAYFCASSRDRGRVITEAFFGQGTRLTVV.